This TCR beta chain was sequenced in a study of CD8 T cells in ankylosing spondylitis. TCRdb reprocessed the 5' RACE reads via MiXCR and lists one record per CDR3 protein. The sample lists about 800,000 distinct CDR3 sequences; roughly 12% were seen once. This clonotype has only a few counts. Its antigen remains unknown. The study, taken as a whole, reports: Typical of ankylosing spondylitis blood, it appeared, was a TCR beta motif of eight highly homologous variants.

Germline V gene lookup returns CDR1 LGHNA and CDR2 YNFKEQ. The CDR3 covers 15 residues. J gave up 4 bases and V 5 bases, and 7 bases lay outside the gene matches. V and J are TRBV4-2 and TRBJ1-2; 10 bases fit TRBD1. Specimen: blood, either unsorted or a sorted T cell fraction (not recorded which). This receptor was obtained from a male donor with ankylosing spondylitis. CDR3 nucleotide sequence: TGTGCCAGCAGCAAGGGGACAGGGGACCTCTATGGCTACACCTTC. Residues: CASSKGTGDLYGYTF.